The 21 T cell receptor beta chains reported below all come from one sample, sequenced in a study of blood T cell repertoires in COVID-19. Method: immunoSEQ multiplex PCR; TCRdb's copy keeps in-frame clones and lacks some. This table has some 120,000 clones, roughly four fifths appearing once. Sequencing used PBMCs or T cells enriched from blood (not recorded which). Every receptor here comes from a man aged 30 to 39 who had recovered from COVID-19.

V and J are TRBV13 and TRBJ2-7, with D maybe TRBD2 (6 bases). V lost 5 bases and J lost 3, with 14 bases in between. This CDR3 spans 14 amino acids. Germline CDR1 and CDR2: PRHDT and FYEKMQ (reference sequence). The CDR3 nucleotides read TGTGCCAGCAGCCCGAGGGACTCCGGCTACGAGCAGTACTTC. Protein product: CASSPRDSGYEQYF.

Only a few counts were recorded for this clone. The chain uses TRBV19 and TRBJ1-1; 7 bases align to TRBD1. Germline CDR1 and CDR2: LNHDA and SQIVND (reference sequence). This CDR3 has 15 amino acids. V dropped 4 bases and J dropped 2; count of bases not matched to a gene: 7. In DNA form, the CDR3 reads TGTGCCAGTAGTACCCGAGACAGGGCAAACACTGAAGCTTTCTTT. Amino acid sequence: CASSTRDRANTEAFF.

A few counts support this clone. This chain links TRBV5-1 with TRBJ2-1, with TRBD2 matching over 8 bases. Germline lookup yields CDR1 SGHRS and CDR2 YFSETQ. J lost 3 bases, V lost 0 bases, and 11 bases had no gene match. This CDR3 is 18 amino acids long. Here the CDR3 DNA reads TGCGCCAGCAGCTTGGCGGTAACGGGACTAGAACTCTACAATGAGCAGTTCTTC. This translates into CASSLAVTGLELYNEQFF.

The rearrangement uses TRBV7-2 and TRBJ2-7, with a tentative D call TRBD1 (5 bases). The CDR3 spans 13 residues. V was clipped by 5 bases and J by 0 bases, with 8 bases between them. In germline, CDR1 is SGHTA, CDR2 FQGNSA. The CDR3 DNA reads TGTGCCAGCAGCCCCAGGGTCTCCTACGAGCAGTACTTC. It translates to CASSPRVSYEQYF.

This rearrangement joins TRBV11-1 to TRBJ2-2; D gene ambiguous. V was clipped by 4 bases and J by 5 bases, with 2 bases between them. The germline gives CDR1 SGHAT, CDR2 FQDESV (reference sequence). This CDR3 contains 11 residues. The CDR3 DNA is TGTGCCAGCAGCTCGACCGGGGAGCTGTTTTTT. It codes for CASSSTGELFF.

As to this clone: One junction end disagrees with the germline gene, perhaps due to a read error. J is TRBJ2-1 and V is TRBV7-7, with 8 bases that match TRBD1. The CDR3 extends over 15 amino acids. Germline values: CDR1 SSHAT, CDR2 FNYEAQ (reference sequence). In nucleotides, the CDR3 is TGTGCTAGCAGCTTAGGCGGGACAGGCTACAATGAGCAGTTCTTC. Translated: CASSLGGTGYNEQFF.

Only a few counts were recorded for this clone. V usage is TRBV2 and J usage is TRBJ1-5, with TRBD1 identical over 10 bases. V dropped 6 bases and J dropped 1; count of bases not matched to a gene: 3. Germline V gene lookup returns CDR1 SNHLY and CDR2 FYNNEI. The CDR3 length is 15 residues. CDR3 amino acids: CASSRQGASNQPQHF. The CDR3 DNA follows: TGTGCCAGCAGCCGACAGGGGGCGAGCAATCAGCCCCAGCATTTT. Variable domain in full (rest from reference TRBV2 and TRBJ1-5): EPEVTQTPSHQVTQMGQEVILRCVPISNHLYFYWYRQILGQKVEFLVSFYNNEISEKSEIFDDQFSVERPDGSNFTLKIRSTKLEDSAMYFCASSRQGASNQPQHFGDGTRLSIL.

V is TRBV6-5 and J is TRBJ2-5; TRBD2 matches at 14 bases. Germline assignment: CDR1 MNHEY and CDR2 SVGAGI. This CDR3 has 15 amino acids. The ends lost 6 bases at V and 4 bases at J; junction bases unmatched: 4. This CDR3 is CASSRLAGGRETQYF. In DNA form, the CDR3 reads TGTGCCAGCAGCCGACTAGCGGGGGGGCGAGAGACCCAGTACTTC.

The CDR3 DNA reads as TGTGCTAGTGGTTCGACCCGGACAGGGGACACTGAAGCTTTCTTT. It translates to CASGSTRTGDTEAFF. The V gene is TRBV12-5, the J gene TRBJ1-1; 9 bases align to TRBD1. CDR3 length: 15 residues. Germline V lookup: CDR1 LGHNT, CDR2 FRNRAP. The V segment lost 4 bases and the J segment 3 bases; nucleotides outside the gene matches: 6.

This clone was seen only once. The rearrangement joins TRBV30 to TRBJ1-2; D not certain. Germline CDR1 reads GTSNPN; CDR2 reads SVGIG (reference sequence). The CDR3 length is 14 residues. V was trimmed by 4 bases and J by 2 bases, leaving 14 bases between them. The CDR3 sequence: CAWIPQTANYGYTF. In DNA, the CDR3 is TGTGCCTGGATCCCACAAACCGCCAACTATGGCTACACCTTC.

V and J are TRBV4-2 and TRBJ1-4; 8 positions match TRBD1. The CDR3 has 16 residues. V was clipped by 1 base and J by 8 bases; unmatched bases: 9. The V gene's germline CDR1 is LGHNA and CDR2 YNFKEQ. The CDR3 loop reads CASSQGPDRAGEKLFF. CDR3 nucleotide sequence: TGTGCCAGCAGCCAAGGCCCGGACAGGGCAGGGGAAAAACTGTTTTTT.

This clone was seen just once. The J gene is TRBJ1-2, the V gene TRBV10-3, with TRBD1 matching 7 bases. CDR1 is ENHRY and CDR2 is SYGVKD in the germline V gene. This CDR3 comprises 14 residues. J lost 4 bases, V lost 3 bases, and 5 bases had no gene match. The DNA of the CDR3 is TGTGCCATCAGTGAAGACAGGGATCTCTATGGCTACACCTTC. The encoded protein is CAISEDRDLYGYTF.

The gene calls are TRBV9 and TRBJ2-3; 7 bases line up with TRBD2. The germline CDR1 and CDR2 sequences are SGDLS and YYNGEE. Losses at the gene ends were 4 bases for V and 0 bases for J; bases not matched to a gene: 5. This CDR3 region has 15 residues. This chain's CDR3 is CASSPWGGSTDTQYF. The CDR3 coding sequence is TGTGCCAGCAGCCCGTGGGGAGGGAGCACAGATACGCAGTATTTT.

This clone was seen once. The V and J genes are TRBV3-1 (or the pseudogene TRBV3-2) and TRBJ2-2; D is ambiguous. Germline assignment: CDR1 LGHDT and CDR2 YNNKEL (reference sequence). This CDR3 has 17 amino acids. The V and J ends lost 0 bases and 5 bases respectively, with 16 bases between them. The CDR3 protein is CASSQDALAAGTGELFF. The DNA for the CDR3 is TGTGCCAGCAGCCAAGATGCGTTAGCCGCCGGAACCGGGGAGCTGTTTTTT.

V gene TRBV5-1 combines with J gene TRBJ2-3, with TRBD2 identical over 9 bases. With V trimmed by 4 bases and J by 1 base, 10 bases remained unmatched. Germline CDR1 SGHRS, CDR2 YFSETQ. The CDR3 sequence is 17 residues long. In DNA, the CDR3 is TGCGCCAGCAGCCTGCGGGGGGGTATACTACGCACAGATACGCAGTATTTT. Protein sequence: CASSLRGGILRTDTQYF.

The CDR3 region is CASSLYGTGMNTEAFF. In DNA form, the CDR3 reads TGTGCCAGCAGCTTGTACGGGACAGGGATGAACACTGAAGCTTTCTTT. The V and J genes are TRBV5-4 and TRBJ1-1; 9 bases line up with TRBD1. V lost 1 base and J lost 0; bases outside the gene matches: 4. The length of the CDR3 is 16 residues. Germline V gives CDR1 SGHNT, CDR2 YYREEE (reference sequence).

This sequence joins TRBV19 and TRBJ1-5; D is unresolved. Germline values: CDR1 LNHDA, CDR2 SQIVND (reference sequence). Trimming removed 6 bases at V and 3 bases at J, with 12 bases between. The CDR3 totals 14 residues. This CDR3 is CASSMGGSNQPQHF. In DNA form, the CDR3 reads TGTGCCAGTAGCATGGGAGGGTCCAATCAGCCCCAGCATTTT. Based on the CDR3 plus reference TRBV19 and TRBJ1-5, the full variable domain is DGGITQSPKYLFRKEGQNVTLSCEQNLNHDAMYWYRQDPGQGLRLIYYSQIVNDFQKGDIAEGYSVSREKKESFPLTVTSAQKNPTAFYLCASSMGGSNQPQHFGDGTRLSIL.

The chain has TRBV19 and TRBJ2-7; D unclear. Germline values: CDR1 LNHDA, CDR2 SQIVND (reference sequence). V lost 0 bases, J lost 0 bases, and 3 bases lay in between. The CDR3 spans 13 residues. CDR3 amino acids: CASSIDLSYEQYF. The CDR3 DNA sequence: TGTGCCAGTAGTATAGATCTCTCCTACGAGCAGTACTTC.

The chain joins TRBV2 to TRBJ1-1, with 8 bases lining up with TRBD1. In germline, CDR1 is SNHLY, CDR2 FYNNEI. V gave up 5 bases and J gave up 3 bases; unmatched junction bases: 5. The CDR3 is 14 amino acids. This chain's CDR3 is CASSTGGLDTEAFF. The CDR3 nucleotides are TGTGCCAGCAGTACAGGGGGATTGGACACTGAAGCTTTCTTT.

The J gene is TRBJ2-1, the V gene TRBV24-1, with D maybe TRBD1 (6 bases). Trimming took off 3 bases at V and 0 bases at J, with 11 bases between the two ends. The CDR3 has 16 residues. Looked up from germline, CDR1 is KGHDR and CDR2 is SFDVKD. The DNA of the CDR3 is TGTGCCACCAGTGATACAGGGACGAGCTCCTACAATGAGCAGTTCTTC. It translates to CATSDTGTSSYNEQFF.

This clone was seen only a few times. This chain uses TRBV6-5 with TRBJ2-7; D call uncertain. The CDR3 runs 13 residues. The germline CDR1 and CDR2 sequences are MNHEY and SVGAGI. V lost 6 bases and J lost 1, with 10 bases in between. The CDR3 sequence: CASRYQDSYEQYF. The CDR3 bases are TGTGCCAGCAGGTATCAGGATTCCTACGAGCAGTACTTC.